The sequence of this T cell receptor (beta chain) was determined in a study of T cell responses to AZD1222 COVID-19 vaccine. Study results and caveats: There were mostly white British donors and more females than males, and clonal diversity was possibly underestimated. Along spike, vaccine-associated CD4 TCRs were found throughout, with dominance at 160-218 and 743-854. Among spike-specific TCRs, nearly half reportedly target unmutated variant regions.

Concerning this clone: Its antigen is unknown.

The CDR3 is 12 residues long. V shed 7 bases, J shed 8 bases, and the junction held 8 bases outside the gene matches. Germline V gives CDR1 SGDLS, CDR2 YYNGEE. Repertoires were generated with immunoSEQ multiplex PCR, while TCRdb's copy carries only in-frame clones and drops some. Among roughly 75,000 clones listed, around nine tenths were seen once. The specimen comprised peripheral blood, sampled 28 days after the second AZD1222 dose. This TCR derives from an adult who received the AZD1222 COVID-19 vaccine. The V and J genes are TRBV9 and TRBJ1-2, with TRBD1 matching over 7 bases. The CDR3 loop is CASRDSFSGYTF. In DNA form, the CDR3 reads TGTGCCAGCCGGGACAGCTTCTCCGGCTACACCTTC.